The sequence of this T cell receptor (beta chain) was determined in a study of OX40 agonist ivuxolimab in advanced cancers. As for the study in general: Therapy given before enrollment (anti-PD-1, anti-PD-L1 or anti-CTLA-4) was allowed, and around 40% had some. Three patients responded partially, comprising one with hepatocellular carcinoma and two with cutaneous melanoma.

The data were produced by immunoSEQ multiplex PCR, yet TCRdb's version contains in-frame clones alone and is incomplete. Of fewer than 55,000 clones in the sample, roughly four fifths were seen once. This CDR3 region has 13 residues. The V and J ends lost 8 bases and 4 bases respectively, with 14 bases between them. Germline V gene sequence: CDR1 MNHEY, CDR2 SMNVEV (reference sequence). Regarding the study as a whole: CD8+ T cells showed, on average, more clonal expansion than CD4+ cells.

Note on this clone: Its antigen is not identified.

This TCR was recovered from an adult with an advanced solid tumor such as melanoma, head and neck, liver or kidney cancer. This material consisted of CD4+ or CD8+ T cells sorted from blood, taken in a trial of the OX40 agonist ivuxolimab. The chain has TRBV27 and TRBJ2-5; D may be TRBD2 (5 bases). CDR3 amino acids: CASSRRGGETQYF. As DNA, the CDR3 is TGTGCCAGCTCCCGTCGGGGTGGAGAGACCCAGTACTTC.